These T cell receptor beta chains were read from a single sample in a study of CD8+ T cells in alopecia areata. The data were produced by immunoSEQ multiplex PCR, yet TCRdb's version contains in-frame clones alone and is incomplete. Counted here are approximately 120,000 clones, roughly 50% occurring once; the ten biggest clones make up more than 9%. The specimen was NKG2D-low CD8+ T cells sorted from blood. These TCRs come from a human donor with alopecia areata. Each CDR3 is given with its conserved first and last residue. The D gene is left open where the match is weak. Some rows mark clone size as missing; the rest say once, few, many or name a class of expanded clone.

J	V	size	D	DNA	CDR3
TRBJ2-6	TRBV30	-	-	TGTGCCTGGAACCCCTCGTCTGGGGCCAACGTCCTGACTTTC	CAWNPSSGANVLTF
TRBJ2-7	TRBV29-1	-	-	TGCAGCGTCCCTGGGGTGGCAGAAGAGCAGTACTTC	CSVPGVAEEQYF
TRBJ1-2	TRBV30	-	-	TGTGCCTGGAGTGTAGGAGGGAATGGGTATGGCTACACCTTC	CAWSVGGNGYGYTF
TRBJ1-1	TRBV29-1	-	TRBD1	TGCAGCGGGTGGGACAGAGAAGCTTTCTTT	CSGWDREAFF
TRBJ2-3	TRBV28	few	-	TGTGCCAGCAGTGGGCCACCGGGAGCCCGCCCGGAGGATACGCAGTATTTT	CASSGPPGARPEDTQYF
TRBJ2-5	TRBV11-2	-	-	TGTGCCAGCAGCTTCGGGATAGGGATAGAGACCCAGTACTTC	CASSFGIGIETQYF
TRBJ2-4	TRBV12-5	-	TRBD1	TGTGCTAGTGCCACGACAGGGTTCGCCTCGACCAAAAACATTCAGTACTTC	CASATTGFASTKNIQYF
TRBJ2-5	TRBV2	once	-	TGTGCCAGCCGACCGGGCTCTCAAGAGACCCAGTACTTC	CASRPGSQETQYF
TRBJ2-2	TRBV4-2	-	TRBD2	TGTGCCAGCAGCCCGCTAGCGGGGGGGAACACCGGGGAGCTGTTTTTT	CASSPLAGGNTGELFF
TRBJ2-4	TRBV5-1	-	TRBD1	TGCGCCAGCAGCTCAGGACAGGGCGGGGACATTCAGTACTTC	CASSSGQGGDIQYF
TRBJ2-7	TRBV30	few	-	TGTGCCAGTGGGGTATCCTACGAGCAGTACTTC	CASGVSYEQYF
TRBJ2-7	TRBV29-1	few	-	TGCGGCGTGTTGGTGAGGTACGAGCAGTACTTC	CGVLVRYEQYF
TRBJ2-1	TRBV30	-	-	TGTGCCTGGAGTGTTCACTCCTACAATGAGCAGTTCTTC	CAWSVHSYNEQFF
TRBJ2-7	TRBV29-1	-	-	TGCAGCGTTGAAGGGGGGGCGGGGAGCCCCTACGAGCAGTACTTC	CSVEGGAGSPYEQYF
TRBJ2-2	TRBV29-1	few	-	TGCAGCGTTGTGCTGGGGTCCGGGGAGCTGTTTTTT	CSVVLGSGELFF
TRBJ1-5	TRBV27	once	-	TGTGCCAGCAGTCCTCAAAGTAGCAATCAGCCCCAGCATTTT	CASSPQSSNQPQHF
TRBJ2-3	TRBV28	-	-	TGTGCCAGCAGTTTGGTAGCAGATACGCAGTATTTT	CASSLVADTQYF
TRBJ2-7	TRBV29-1	-	TRBD2	TGCAGCGTTGCGGGGGGCTCCTACGAGCAGTACTTC	CSVAGGSYEQYF
TRBJ2-2	TRBV7-2	-	-	TGTGCCAGCAGCGTAGGAGGGCCCCGCGCCGGGGAGCTGTTTTTT	CASSVGGPRAGELFF
TRBJ1-1	TRBV29-1	few	-	TGCAGCGGGGGGGGCACTGAAGCTTTCTTT	CSGGGTEAFF
TRBJ1-1	TRBV14	-	-	TGTGCCAGCAGCCAAGGGTGGACCGAAGCTTTCTTT	CASSQGWTEAFF
TRBJ2-6	TRBV5-6	-	-	TGTGCCAGCAGCTTGGGTACGGCCAACGTCCTGACTTTC	CASSLGTANVLTF
TRBJ2-7	TRBV29-1	-	-	TGCAGCGTACTATCTGGGTCCTACGAGCAGTACTTC	CSVLSGSYEQYF
TRBJ2-1	TRBV30	-	TRBD1	TGTGCCTGGAGCCCCTGGGACAGCCTATACAATGAGCAGTTCTTC	CAWSPWDSLYNEQFF
TRBJ2-7	TRBV7-6	-	-	TGTGCCAGCAGCTTAGCGCTAGAACAGGCGTCCGAGCAGTACTTC	CASSLALEQASEQYF
TRBJ2-3	TRBV30	few	TRBD2	TGTGCCTGGGACTCAGCGGGGGGGCCTGATACGCAGTATTTT	CAWDSAGGPDTQYF
TRBJ2-6	TRBV6-1	-	-	TGTGCCAGCAGTGAAGGTAACTCTGGGGCCAACGTCCTGACTTTC	CASSEGNSGANVLTF
TRBJ2-7	TRBV30	-	TRBD1	TGTGCCTGGGACCGGGACAGGGCTTACGAGCAGTACTTC	CAWDRDRAYEQYF
TRBJ1-6	TRBV30	few	-	TGTGCCTGGAGTGTAGACTCCGAAAATTCACCCCTCCACTTT	CAWSVDSENSPLHF
TRBJ1-1	TRBV29-1	few	-	TGCAGCGTTGAGTTTGAGGCCGACACTGAAGCTTTCTTT	CSVEFEADTEAFF
TRBJ2-2	TRBV29-1	few	-	TGCAGCGTTGTATTGGCGAACACCGGGGAGCTGTTTTTT	CSVVLANTGELFF
TRBJ2-7	TRBV27	few	-	TGTGCCAGCGGGCGCGTCTCCTACGAGCAGTACTTC	CASGRVSYEQYF
TRBJ2-3	TRBV29-1	-	TRBD2	TGCAGCGTTCACGGGGGGGAGATCACAGATACGCAGTATTTT	CSVHGGEITDTQYF
TRBJ1-1	TRBV29-1	-	-	TGCAGCGTTGAGGGGGGGGCGGTCACTGAAGCTTTCTTT	CSVEGGAVTEAFF
TRBJ2-4	TRBV28	-	-	TGTGCCTCAGGGGGGGCGGCAAACATTCAGTACTTC	CASGGAANIQYF
TRBJ2-5	TRBV7-8	-	-	TGTGCCAGCAGCCCCCAGGACCTAGAGACCCAGTACTTC	CASSPQDLETQYF
TRBJ1-5	TRBV6-5	-	-	TGTGCCAGCAGTCGTCAGGGTGGCAATCAGCCCCAGCATTTT	CASSRQGGNQPQHF
TRBJ2-2	TRBV2	-	TRBD2	TGTGCCAGCCTGGGACTAGTCGGCACCGGGGAGCTGTTTTTT	CASLGLVGTGELFF
TRBJ1-1	TRBV29-1	-	TRBD1	TGCAGCGTTCCGGGACAGCGGGGTGAAGCTTTCTTT	CSVPGQRGEAFF
TRBJ2-1	TRBV29-1	few	TRBD2	TGCAGCGCAAGTAGCGGGGTTTTGGATGAGCAGTTCTTC	CSASSGVLDEQFF
TRBJ2-7	TRBV30	-	TRBD1	TGTGCCTGGGGTCCGGGACAGGGACCCTACGAGCAGTACTTC	CAWGPGQGPYEQYF
TRBJ1-2	TRBV29-1	few	TRBD1	TGCAGCGTTGACAGGGGGGCATATGGCTACACCTTC	CSVDRGAYGYTF
TRBJ2-2	TRBV29-1	-	-	TGCAGCGTTGATCGTGGAGGGAGGACCGGGGAGCTGTTTTTT	CSVDRGGRTGELFF
TRBJ2-1	TRBV25-1	-	-	TGTGCCAGCAGTGGAAGGGGTCTTGAGCAGTTCTTC	CASSGRGLEQFF
TRBJ1-2	TRBV9	-	-	TGTGCCAGCAGCCCTCCCGGCTTGGATGGCTACACCTTC	CASSPPGLDGYTF
TRBJ2-3	TRBV29-1	-	TRBD2	TGCAGCGCCGGGGGGGCTGGAAGCACAGATACGCAGTATTTT	CSAGGAGSTDTQYF